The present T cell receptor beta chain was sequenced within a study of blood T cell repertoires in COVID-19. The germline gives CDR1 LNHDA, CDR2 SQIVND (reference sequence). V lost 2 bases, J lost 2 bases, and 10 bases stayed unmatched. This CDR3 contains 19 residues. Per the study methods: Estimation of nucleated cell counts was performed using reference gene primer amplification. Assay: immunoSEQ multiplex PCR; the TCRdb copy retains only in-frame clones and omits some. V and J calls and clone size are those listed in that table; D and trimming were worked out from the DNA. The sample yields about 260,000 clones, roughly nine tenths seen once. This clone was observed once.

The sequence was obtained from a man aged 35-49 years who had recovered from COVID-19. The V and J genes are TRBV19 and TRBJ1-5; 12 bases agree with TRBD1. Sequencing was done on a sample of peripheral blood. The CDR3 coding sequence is TGTGCCAGTAGTATAAGTAGGGACAGGGGGCTATTAGGCAATCAGCCCCAGCATTTT. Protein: CASSISRDRGLLGNQPQHF.